The entry that follows covers one T cell receptor (beta chain) sequence. Looked up from germline, CDR1 is LNHNV and CDR2 is YYDKDF (reference sequence). With 0 bases removed from V and 0 bases from J, the gap between germline ends came to 10 bases. The CDR3 has 16 amino acids. This specimen comes from a study of CD8 T cells in Susac syndrome. RNA, at about 0.45 to 1 ug, was reverse transcribed with random hexamers. TCR beta CDR3 was amplified by immunoSEQ multiplex PCR. This amplification extended across 54 Vbeta and 13 Jbeta segments. TCRdb re-analysed the immunoSEQ multiplex PCR reads in MiXCR, keeping a single row per CDR3 protein. The sample consists of 190,000 or so distinct CDR3 sequences, around 93% of them appearing once.

The source of this sequence is a human donor with multiple sclerosis. Sequenced input: CD4+ T cells from PBMCs. The rearrangement links TRBV15 to TRBJ2-3, with a weak D call TRBD2 (6 bases). CDR3 region: CATSRDTSLSTDTQYF. The CDR3 bases are TGTGCCACCAGCAGAGATACTAGCCTAAGCACAGATACGCAGTATTTT.